This TCR beta chain was recorded in a study of T-cell memory formation after mild COVID-19. About the research overall: There were largely donor-specific TCR clusters.

V shed 4 bases and J shed 6 bases, with 12 bases lying between them. The CDR3 runs 13 residues. Germline V gene sequence: CDR1 MNHNS, CDR2 SASEGT. TCRdb ran MiXCR on the 5' RACE reads and lists one entry per CDR3 protein. The sample includes a few hundred thousand distinct CDR3 sequences, approximately 20% of them seen just once. Specimen: PBMCs or a T cell subset sorted from them (not recorded which). The TCR originated in a man between 18 and 35 years old who had mild COVID-19 (a few samples of this study predate the infection). Cell type and time point are not known. The rearrangement links TRBV6-1 to TRBJ2-5; D unclear. The DNA of the CDR3 is TGTGCCAGCAGTGGGCTCTTCGCCCAGACCCAGTACTTC. Protein product: CASSGLFAQTQYF.